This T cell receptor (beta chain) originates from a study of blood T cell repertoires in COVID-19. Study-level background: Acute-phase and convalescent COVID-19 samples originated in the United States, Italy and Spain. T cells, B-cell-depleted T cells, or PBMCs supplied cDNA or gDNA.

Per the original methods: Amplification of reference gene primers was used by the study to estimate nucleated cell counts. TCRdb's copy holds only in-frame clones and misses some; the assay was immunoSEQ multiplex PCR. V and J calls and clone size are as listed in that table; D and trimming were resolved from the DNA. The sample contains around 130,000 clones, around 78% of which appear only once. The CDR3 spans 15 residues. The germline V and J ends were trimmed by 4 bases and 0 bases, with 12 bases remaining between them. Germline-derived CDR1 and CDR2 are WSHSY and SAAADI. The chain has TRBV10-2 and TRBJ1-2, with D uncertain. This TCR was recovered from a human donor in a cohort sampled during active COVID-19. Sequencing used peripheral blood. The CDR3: CASSVEALSNYGYTF. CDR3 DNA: TGCGCCAGCAGTGTTGAGGCTCTCTCTAACTATGGCTACACCTTC.